This TCR beta chain was documented in a study of T cells after yellow fever vaccination (dated by TCRdb to the late 2010s). At the level of the whole study: The SMART-Seq v4 Ultra Low Input RNA kit was used to prepare libraries from fractions with low cell numbers. To follow T-cell clones before and after both primary and booster YFV17D yellow fever vaccination, bulk TCR alpha and beta repertoires underwent longitudinal sequencing. Two healthy male donors made up the cohort, one aged 18 to 30 years and the other aged 30 to 39 years. Blood was drawn at multiple timepoints before and after primary and secondary immunization, with bulk PBMC replicates and cell subsets isolated. Broad study findings and their caveats: Computational filtering was required because FACS-sorted repertoires could contain abundant contaminating clonotypes from the bulk population. Because the study included only a couple of donors, the extent to which the findings can be generalized is limited. Compared with the primary T-cell response, the secondary T-cell response was faster but weaker, reaching its peak on day 5 rather than on day 15. A small fraction of clonotypes appeared in both the CD4 and CD8 compartments, likely as a result of convergent recombination. After the booster, most of the clones that had expanded following primary vaccination were detected again (almost 98% of CD4 and 80% to 90% of CD8), which suggests that memory was broadly maintained.

TCR cDNA was synthesized by 5'RACE template switching, through which a universal primer site and unique molecular identifiers were introduced. cDNA synthesis was primed from both the TCR alpha and TCR beta constant segments. Library amplification involved two PCR steps, and the second step added sample barcodes and sequencing adapters. Sequencing of the libraries was done on either Illumina HiSeq 2500 (2x100 bp) or NovaSeq (2x150 bp). The authors' analysis ran thus. MIGEC was used to demultiplex reads and collapse the reads into UMI consensus sequences, and MiXCR was used for V(D)J alignment. Vaccine-responding clonotypes were defined with edgeR using replicate PBMC samples, requiring FDR below 0.01 and a log2 fold change above 5 up to day 15. Each bulk clonotype received a CD4 or CD8 identity based on whether the sequenced CD4 or CD8 repertoire contained that clonotype at higher abundance. TCRdb passed the public sequencing reads through fastp at Q25 and MiXCR, retaining productive beta sequences. Each record represents a unique CDR3 protein, reported with the most common genes and DNA among its rows. The V and J calls come from TCRdb's annotation, not from the publication. Recorded for this sample are just under 600,000 distinct CDR3 sequences; roughly 13% of them occurred a single time. Of the sample, around an eighth falls within the top ten clones.

With regard to this clonotype: Its antigen target is currently unknown. One base away there is no much larger clone; base qualities are not given.

From its cysteine to its phenylalanine, the CDR3 spans 14 amino acids. Just CDR3 DNA is preserved here, 42 bases in frame from base 1. At the junction V is shortened by 2 bases and J by 14 bases, with 16 bases in between. Via the germline V gene, CDR1 is LGHNA and CDR2 YSLEER. Taken with the paper, the label for treatment or condition translates to: live attenuated yellow fever vaccine strain. Two biological replicates of bulk PBMCs were collected at each blood-draw timepoint. PBMCs were isolated from peripheral blood using a standard Ficoll-Paque protocol. TriZol was used to extract RNA from bulk PBMCs, from CD4 and CD8 fractions, and from dextramer-positive and dextramer-negative fractions.

The chain is made from TRBV4-3 and TRBJ1-6, with the D gene too uncertain to name. Material: PBMCs, obtained on the day of the yellow fever booster vaccination. The TCR originated in a man aged 30 to 39 who received the YFV17D yellow fever vaccine. The nucleotides read TGCGCCAGCAGCCAAAACGCGTTGTCTGGCACCCTCCACTTT. This translates into CASSQNALSGTLHF.